This is a list of T cell receptor beta chains from one sample in a study of tumor-infiltrating lymphocytes in primary liver carcinoma. MiXCR, run by TCRdb on the multiplex PCR reads, gives a single entry per CDR3 protein. The sample shows 150,000 to 200,000 distinct CDR3 sequences, about 61% of them seen only once. Sequenced: peripheral blood. The source of these receptors is a woman aged 60-75 years with primary liver carcinoma and hepatitis B virus infection. Both conserved end residues are part of each CDR3. The D gene is left open where the match is weak. Some rows mark clone size as missing; the rest say once, few, many or name a class of expanded clone.

j_call v_call clone_size cdr3_length d_call cdr3_aa cdr3_nt
TRBJ2-3 TRBV2 - 15 TRBD2 CASRKAGGRTDTQYF TGTGCCAGCAGAAAAGCGGGAGGGAGAACAGATACGCAGTATTTT
TRBJ2-1 TRBV7-9 - 15 TRBD1 CASSPGTGGYNEQFF TGTGCCAGCAGCCCCGGGACAGGGGGCTACAATGAGCAGTTCTTC
TRBJ2-7 TRBV5-4 - 14 - CASSVEQVGYEQYF TGTGCCAGCAGCGTTGAACAGGTGGGTTACGAGCAGTACTTC
TRBJ2-7 TRBV28 - 16 TRBD1 CASSLAQGQGRYEQYF TGTGCCAGCAGTTTGGCCCAGGGACAGGGGAGGTACGAGCAGTACTTC
TRBJ2-3 TRBV5-4 - 11 - CASSQNERTDF TGTGCCAGCAGCCAGAACGAAAGGACAGATTTT
TRBJ1-2 TRBV29-1 - 11 - CTAGHNYGCTF -
TRBJ2-7 TRBV29-1 - 12 - CNIQGMGDEQYF TGCAACATCCAAGGGATGGGTGACGAGCAGTACTTC
TRBJ2-7 TRBV11-1 many 15 TRBD2 CASSSPLAGAYEQYF TGTGCCAGCAGCTCACCACTAGCGGGAGCCTACGAGCAGTACTTC
TRBJ2-5 TRBV7-9 - 11 - CASSFEVTQYF TGTGCCAGCAGCTTTGAAGTGACCCAGTACTTC
TRBJ1-2 TRBV6-1 many 14 - CASSESGSHYGYTF TGTGCCAGCAGTGAATCGGGGTCTCACTATGGCTACACCTTC
TRBJ2-7 TRBV11-2 - 11 - CTSSLAGRQYF TGTACCAGCAGCTTAGCAGGCCGGCAGTACTTC
TRBJ1-2 TRBV9 once 14 - CASSPPQGLPGYTF TGTGCCAGCAGCCCCCCCCAGGGGCTCCCGGGCTACACCTTC
TRBJ2-7 TRBV28 - 16 TRBD2 CASSTAQRETRYEHYF TGTGCCAGCAGCACCGCCCAGCGGGAGACGCGATACGAGCACTACTTC
TRBJ2-2 TRBV11-2 - 18 - CASSLNFTGQGYTGELFF TGTGCCAGCAGCTTAAACTTCACAGGGCAGGGCTACACCGGAGAGCTGTTTTTT
TRBJ2-5 TRBV5-4 - 16 - CDSSLGDAGPQETQYF TGTGACAGCAGCCTAGGGGACGCGGGGCCCCAAGAGACCCAGTACTTC
TRBJ2-7 TRBV24-1 - 14 TRBD2 CATGTSGSLDEQYF TGTGCTACCGGGACTAGCGGGAGTCTAGACGAGCAGTACTTC
TRBJ2-1 TRBV11-1 few 15 - CASSSRHSGDNEQFF TGTGCCAGCAGCTCCCGGCACTCTGGGGACAATGAGCAGTTCTTC
TRBJ2-2 TRBV11-3 - 15 TRBD2 CASSLGLQSSGEPSF TGCGCCAGCAGCTTAGGGCTCCAATCTAGCGGGGAGCCGTCTTTT
TRBJ1-2 TRBV12-3/TRBV12-4 many 14 TRBD1 CASRPGGQNYGYTF TGTGCCAGCAGGCCCGGGGGACAGAACTATGGCTACACCTTC
TRBJ2-7 TRBV28 - 14 TRBD1 CASRIGQGYDEQYF TGTGCCAGCAGAATCGGACAGGGGTACGACGAGCAGTACTTC
TRBJ1-3 TRBV30 few 14 - CANHRDLAGNTIYF TGTGCCAACCACAGGGATCTGGCTGGAAACACCATATATTTT
TRBJ1-1 TRBV5-1 few 14 - CASSLGTSNTEAFF TGCGCCAGCAGCTTGGGGACGTCCAACACTGAAGCTTTCTTT
TRBJ2-7 TRBV29-1 many 14 - CSVEVRPGLYEQYF TGCAGCGTTGAAGTTAGACCGGGCCTCTACGAGCAGTACTTC
TRBJ2-3 TRBV5-1 - 17 TRBD1 CASSLGAGTGDTDTQYF TGCGCCAGCAGCTTGGGGGCCGGGACAGGGGACACAGATACGCAGTATTTT
TRBJ2-1 TRBV11-2 - 16 - CASNLGWHLLGDGQFF TGTGCCAGCAACTTAGGTTGGCACCTGCTGGGCGATGGGCAGTTCTTC
TRBJ2-3 TRBV5-1 - 16 TRBD1 CASSSRQGMNTDTQYF TGCGCCAGCAGCTCGAGACAGGGGATGAACACAGATACGCAGTATTTT
TRBJ2-5 TRBV7-8 many 15 TRBD2 CASSLELAGSETQYF TGTGCCAGCAGCTTAGAACTAGCGGGAAGTGAGACCCAGTACTTC
TRBJ2-7 TRBV7-8 - 14 TRBD2 CASSLRLAAYEHYF TGTGCCAGCAGCTTAAGGCTAGCGGCATACGAGCACTACTTC
TRBJ1-2 TRBV6-5 - 13 - CASKSWTDYGYTF TGTGCCAGCAAGTCCTGGACGGACTATGGCTACACCTTC
TRBJ2-2 TRBV11-3 - 18 TRBD2 CASRKSGTSGGRNRELFF TGTGCCAGCAGAAAATCCGGGACTAGCGGGGGACGGAACAGGGAGCTGTTTTTT
TRBJ1-1 TRBV10-3 - 13 TRBD1 CAINKTGYPEAFF TGTGCTATCAACAAGACAGGGTACCCTGAAGCTTTCTTT
TRBJ2-5 TRBV29-1 - 13 - CSVEHGYQETRYF TGCAGCGTTGAGCACGGTTACCAAGAGACCCGGTACTTC
TRBJ2-1 TRBV5-1 - 16 TRBD2 CASSLGLAGAGSEQSF TGCGCCAGCAGCCTCGGACTAGCGGGAGCGGGGAGTGAGCAGTCCTTC
TRBJ2-3 TRBV28 few 17 TRBD1 CASSLGLQGASTDTQYF TGTGCCAGCAGTTTAGGCTTACAGGGGGCTAGCACAGATACGCAGTATTTT
TRBJ2-1 TRBV13 - 16 TRBD2 CASSPHTSGIWIEQFF TGTGCCAGCAGCCCCCACACTAGCGGCATTTGGATTGAGCAGTTCTTC
TRBJ2-1 TRBV5-4 few 15 - CAGTWDRGAPSEQFF TGTGCCGGGACTTGGGATAGGGGCGCGCCTTCTGAGCAGTTCTTC
TRBJ2-3 TRBV7-9 many 14 - CASSSDYRSPTQYF TGTGCCAGCAGCTCCGACTACCGGTCGCCTACGCAGTATTTT
TRBJ2-2 TRBV2 - 15 - CASSAAEPNTGELFF TGTGCCAGCAGTGCAGCCGAACCGAACACCGGGGAGCTGTTTTTT
TRBJ2-3 TRBV11-1 - 16 - CASSSRSSGGTDTQYF TGTGCCAGCAGCTCCCGGAGTAGCGGAGGCACAGATACGCAGTATTTT
TRBJ1-5 TRBV11-1 - 13 - CARSSQSVQPQHF TGTGCCAGGAGCTCCCAGAGCGTGCAGCCCCAGCATTTT
TRBJ2-4 TRBV5-6 - 14 TRBD1 CATSVSGQKNIQYF TGTGCCACCAGTGTATCGGGACAGAAAAACATTCAGTACTTC
TRBJ2-3 TRBV7-8 - 12 - CASRLEGDTQYF TGTGCCAGCAGACTAGAAGGGGATACGCAGTATTTT
TRBJ1-1 TRBV20-1 once 15 - CSARGYSRGQTEAFF TGCAGTGCTAGAGGGTATTCCAGGGGCCAGACTGAAGCTTTCTTT
TRBJ2-4 TRBV14 many 14 - CASSLPGVQNIQYF TGTGCCAGCAGCCTCCCAGGGGTACAAAACATTCAGTACTTC
TRBJ1-2 TRBV30 - 15 - CAWSGGPGLKGGYTF TGTGCCTGGAGTGGGGGGCCTGGACTTAAGGGCGGCTACACCTTC
TRBJ1-2 TRBV6-6 - 14 - CASTLQSDSYGYTF TGTGCCAGCACCTTACAGTCGGACAGCTATGGCTACACCTTC
TRBJ1-5 TRBV6-1 many 14 - CASSTDRENQPQHF TGTGCCAGCAGTACGGACAGAGAGAATCAGCCCCAGCATTTT
TRBJ2-7 TRBV28 - 14 TRBD1 CASTARQGVYEQYF TGTGCCAGCACCGCTCGACAGGGAGTCTACGAGCAGTACTTC
TRBJ1-2 TRBV28 - 17 TRBD1 CASPHLAAGGKDYGYTF TGTGCCAGCCCCCACCTAGCGGCAGGGGGAAAGGACTATGGCTACACCTTC
TRBJ2-1 TRBV5-1 - 15 TRBD1 CASSFGQAGFNEQFF TGCGCCAGCAGCTTCGGACAGGCCGGCTTCAATGAGCAGTTCTTC
TRBJ1-3 TRBV5-1 - 17 - CASSLGAAPSSGNTIYF TGCGCCAGCAGCTTGGGAGCTGCACCGAGCTCTGGAAACACCATATATTTT
TRBJ2-2 TRBV5-4 many 18 TRBD2 CASSRDAPSGTNTGELFF TGTGCCAGCAGCCGTGACGCCCCTAGCGGGACAAACACCGGGGAGCTGTTTTTT